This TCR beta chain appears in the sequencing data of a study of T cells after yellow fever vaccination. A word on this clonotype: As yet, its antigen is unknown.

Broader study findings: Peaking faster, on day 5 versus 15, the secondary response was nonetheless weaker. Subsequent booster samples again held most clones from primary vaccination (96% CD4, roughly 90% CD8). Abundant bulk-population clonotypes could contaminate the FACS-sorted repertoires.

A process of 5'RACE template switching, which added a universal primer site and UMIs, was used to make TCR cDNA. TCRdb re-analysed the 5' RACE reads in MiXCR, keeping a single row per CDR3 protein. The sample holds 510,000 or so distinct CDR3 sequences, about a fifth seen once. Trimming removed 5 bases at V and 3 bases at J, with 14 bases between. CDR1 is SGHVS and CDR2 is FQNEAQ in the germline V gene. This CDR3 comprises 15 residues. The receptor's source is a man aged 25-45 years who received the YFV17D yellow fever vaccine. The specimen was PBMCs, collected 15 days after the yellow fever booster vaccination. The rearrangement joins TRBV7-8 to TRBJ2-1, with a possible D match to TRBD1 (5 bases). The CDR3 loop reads CASSPDLGVYNEQFF. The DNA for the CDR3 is TGTGCCAGCAGCCCTGACTTAGGGGTCTACAATGAGCAGTTCTTC.